What follows is one TCR beta chain and its context. Its cognate antigen is unknown. This sample is drawn from a study of chemoradiotherapy in HPV16-positive cancers. General observations from the study: HPV-responsive T-cell expansion during chemoradiotherapy was linked to improved recurrence-free survival in HPV16-positive patients.

TCRdb's table, derived via immunoSEQ multiplex PCR, lists solely in-frame clones and lacks some. The sample holds over 15,000 clones, about nine tenths seen once. CDR3 size: 14 residues. Germline loops: CDR1 SGHVS, CDR2 FQNEAQ. V lost 6 bases, J lost 0 bases, and 9 bases lay in between. The V call is TRBV7-8, the J call TRBJ1-5; D remains unclear. The clonotype was recovered from a human donor with HPV-associated anogenital cancer. This specimen was blood, taken from a patient who underwent chemoradiotherapy. For the CDR3, the DNA is TGTGCCAGCAGGCTAGGAGCTAGCAATCAGCCCCAGCATTTT. Residues: CASRLGASNQPQHF.